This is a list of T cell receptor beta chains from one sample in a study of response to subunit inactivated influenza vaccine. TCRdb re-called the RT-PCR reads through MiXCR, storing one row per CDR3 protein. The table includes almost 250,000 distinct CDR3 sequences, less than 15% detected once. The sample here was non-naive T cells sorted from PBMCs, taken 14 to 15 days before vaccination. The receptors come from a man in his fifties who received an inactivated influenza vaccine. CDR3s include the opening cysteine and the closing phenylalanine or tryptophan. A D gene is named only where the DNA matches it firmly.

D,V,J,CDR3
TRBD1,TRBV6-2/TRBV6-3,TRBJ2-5,CASNNSRVRDRAQETQYF
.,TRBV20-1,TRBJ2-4,CSARRQEKNIQYF
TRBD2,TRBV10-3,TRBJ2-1,CATRTSGSGVSEQFF
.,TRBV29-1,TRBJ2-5,CSAALLAHGAWETQYF
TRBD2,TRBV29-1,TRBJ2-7,CSVVRGLAGVGQVQYF
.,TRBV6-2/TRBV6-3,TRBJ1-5,CASIGGDSNQPQHF
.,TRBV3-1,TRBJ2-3,CASSQVLQSTDTQYF
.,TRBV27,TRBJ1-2,CASSLRDGGSYGYTF
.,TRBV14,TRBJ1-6,CASSQGAGGKSPLHF
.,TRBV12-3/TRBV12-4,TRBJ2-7,CASTPGGWASYEQYF
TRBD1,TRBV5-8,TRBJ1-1,CAIATQGMYTEAFF
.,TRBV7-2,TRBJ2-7,CASSLAVASDPPPGEQYF
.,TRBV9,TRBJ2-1,CASSEPAGTDNNEQFF
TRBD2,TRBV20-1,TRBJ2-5,CSGRGLAGRKETQYF
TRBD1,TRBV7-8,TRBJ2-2,CASSITGAHTGELFF
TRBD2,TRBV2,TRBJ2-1,CASMGLAGVGNQFF
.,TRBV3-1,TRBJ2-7,CASSLGTVTYEQYF
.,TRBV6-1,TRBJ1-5,CASSPLTGSHIFQPQHF
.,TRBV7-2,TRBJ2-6,CASSLGFSGANVLTF
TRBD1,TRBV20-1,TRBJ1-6,CSVKSTEGASYSPLHF
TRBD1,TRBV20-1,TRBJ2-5,CSARDLSDRGLETQYF
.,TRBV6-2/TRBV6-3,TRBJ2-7,CASSFNPGRGIYEQYF
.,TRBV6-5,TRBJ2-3,CASSYSFVGGLSTDTQYF
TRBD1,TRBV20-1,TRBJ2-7,CSARDPGTGLTYEQYF
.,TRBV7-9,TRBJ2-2,CASSPGNGAGELFF
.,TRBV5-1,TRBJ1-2,CASSLGGTTNYGYTF
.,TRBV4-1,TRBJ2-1,CASSQYLGYNEQFF
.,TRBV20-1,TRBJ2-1,CSARVGTYNEQFF
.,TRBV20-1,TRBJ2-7,CSALSSYEQYF
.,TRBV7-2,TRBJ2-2,CASEPRPTGELFF
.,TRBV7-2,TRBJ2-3,CASSEPRGEGDTQYF
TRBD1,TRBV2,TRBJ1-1,CASRRDSDPFEAFF
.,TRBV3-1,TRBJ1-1,CASSLYGTEAFF
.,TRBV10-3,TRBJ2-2,CAISSRDNTGELFF
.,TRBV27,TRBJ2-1,CASSPIALGVVFNEQFF
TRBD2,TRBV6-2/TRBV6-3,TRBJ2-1,CASSARTSGGNEQFF
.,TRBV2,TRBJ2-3,CASSGFREDF
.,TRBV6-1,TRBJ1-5,CASRAGVRPQHF
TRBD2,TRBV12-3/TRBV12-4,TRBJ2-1,CASSPAGGRGNNEQFF
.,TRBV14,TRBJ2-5,CASSQLVNKKKETQYF
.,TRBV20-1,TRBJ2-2,CSARGSLNTGELFF
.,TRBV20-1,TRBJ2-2,CSAKRGTSTGELFF
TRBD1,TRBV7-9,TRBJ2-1,CASRTGGSEQFF
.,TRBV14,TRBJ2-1,CASSEGVIYNEQFF
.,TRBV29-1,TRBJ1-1,CSVSGLTRGTEAFF
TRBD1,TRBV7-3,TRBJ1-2,CASSLSTGFGYTF
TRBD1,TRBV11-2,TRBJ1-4,CASSPGTGGGKLFF
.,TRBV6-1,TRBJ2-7,CASSRQEGTYEQYF
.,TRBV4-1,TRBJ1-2,CASSQGVANYGYTF
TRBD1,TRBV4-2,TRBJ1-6,CASQGALLSPLHF
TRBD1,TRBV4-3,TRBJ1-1,CASSHQGENTEAFF
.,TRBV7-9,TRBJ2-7,CASSSYGSYEQYF
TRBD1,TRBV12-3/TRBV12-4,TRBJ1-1,CASSLTGANTEAFF
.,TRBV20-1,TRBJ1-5,CSAQRRGSYSNQPQHF